This entry features one T cell receptor (beta chain) sequence. Its specificity is unknown. The data were obtained in a study of T cells in Graves' hyperthyroidism and ophthalmopathy. Study outcomes and limitations: In the blood, most expanded thyroid clonotypes above 0.001 appeared as well.

Using RNA transcripts as the source, TCR beta CDR3 regions were amplified. An initial round of RT-PCR targeting the TCR CDR3 relied on the HTBI primer set. MiXCR, applied by TCRdb to the multiplex PCR reads, yields one record per CDR3 protein. The sample consists of roughly 580,000 distinct CDR3 sequences, about 15% of them appearing once. Looked up from germline, CDR1 is SEHNR and CDR2 is FQNEAQ (reference sequence). The germline V and J ends were trimmed by 5 bases and 6 bases, with 14 bases remaining between them. This CDR3 has 14 residues. The sequence came from a woman aged 25 to 39 with Graves' hyperthyroidism that later progressed to Graves' ophthalmopathy. Sequencing used blood. The chain is built from TRBV7-9 and TRBJ1-5; D is unresolved. CDR3 in amino acids: CASSPDGDLQPQHF. The DNA for the CDR3 is TGTGCCAGCAGCCCCGACGGAGACCTTCAGCCCCAGCATTTT.